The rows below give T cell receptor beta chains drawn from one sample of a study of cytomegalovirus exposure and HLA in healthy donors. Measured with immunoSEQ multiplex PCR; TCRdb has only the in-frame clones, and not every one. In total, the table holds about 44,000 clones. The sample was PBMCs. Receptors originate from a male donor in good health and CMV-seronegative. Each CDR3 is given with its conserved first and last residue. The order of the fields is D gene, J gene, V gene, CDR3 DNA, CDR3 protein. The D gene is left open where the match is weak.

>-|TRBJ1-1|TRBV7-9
TGTGCCAGCAGCCTCTGGGCCGAAGCTTTCTTT
CASSLWAEAFF
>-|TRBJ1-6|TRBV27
TGTGCCAGCAGTTTTCAAACGGGGTTCGTTACTTCACCCCTCCACTTT
CASSFQTGFVTSPLHF
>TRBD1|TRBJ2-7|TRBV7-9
TGTGCCAGCAGCCACTCCCGGGACAGGGTGCACTTC
CASSHSRDRVHF
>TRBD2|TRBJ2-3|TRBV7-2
TGTGCCAGCAGCTCAAGGGCTAGCGGGGTCGGGTATACGCAGTATTTT
CASSSRASGVGYTQYF
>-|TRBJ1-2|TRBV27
TGTGCCAGCAGTCGGGGCTATGGCTACACCTTC
CASSRGYGYTF
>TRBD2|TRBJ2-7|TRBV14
TGTGCCAGCAGCATAGGACTAGTTGGAAAGCAGTACTTC
CASSIGLVGKQYF
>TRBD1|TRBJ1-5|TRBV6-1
TGTGCCAGCAGTGGAACTGCAGGGGGGAGTCAGCCCCAGCATTTT
CASSGTAGGSQPQHF
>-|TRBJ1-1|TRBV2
TGTGCCAGCAGTACACAGGGAACTGAAGCTTTCTTT
CASSTQGTEAFF
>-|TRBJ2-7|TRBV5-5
TGTGCCAGCAGCTTAGCCGGGACTTCGAGCTCCTACGAGCAGTACTTC
CASSLAGTSSSYEQYF
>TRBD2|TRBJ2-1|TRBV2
TGTGCCAGCAGTCCACCGGGACTAGCGGGATTCTTCTCCTACAATGAGCAGTTCTTC
CASSPPGLAGFFSYNEQFF
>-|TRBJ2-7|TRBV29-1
TGCAGCGTTGAGGGAACCGGGAGAACCCCCTACGAGCAGTACTTC
CSVEGTGRTPYEQYF
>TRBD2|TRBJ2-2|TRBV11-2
TGTGCCAGCAGCCGTCTTGAGGGGAGGGCCACCGGGGAGCTGTTTTTT
CASSRLEGRATGELFF
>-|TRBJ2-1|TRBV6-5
TGTGCCAGCTCGAGCCTCAATGAGCAGTTCTTC
CASSSLNEQFF
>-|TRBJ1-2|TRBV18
TGTGCCAGCGCACTGGAACCGGGAACCACTAACTATGGCTACACCTTC
CASALEPGTTNYGYTF
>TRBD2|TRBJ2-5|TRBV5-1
TGCGCCAGCAGCTCTCTCGGACTAGCGGAGGACCCCCCTCAAGAGACCCAGTACTTC
CASSSLGLAEDPPQETQYF
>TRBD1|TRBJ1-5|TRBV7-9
TGTGCCAGCAGCACCAGTACAGGGGATCAGCCCCAGCATTTT
CASSTSTGDQPQHF
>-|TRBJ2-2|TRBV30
TGTGCCTGGAGTGTAAGTTTAGAGACGCGGACCGGGGAGCTGTTTTTT
CAWSVSLETRTGELFF
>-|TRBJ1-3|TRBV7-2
TGTGCCAGCAGCCGGACACAACGAAACACCATATATTTT
CASSRTQRNTIYF
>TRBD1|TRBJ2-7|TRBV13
TGTGCCAGCAGCTTAGACAGGGGCTCCTACGAGCAGTACTTC
CASSLDRGSYEQYF
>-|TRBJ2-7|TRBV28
TGTGCCAGCAGTTTCCAGGGCGCCTACGAGCAGTACTTC
CASSFQGAYEQYF
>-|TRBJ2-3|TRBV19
TGTGCCAGTAGTCCGGCCTTCATTGGACGGGGGACAGATACGCAGTATTTT
CASSPAFIGRGTDTQYF
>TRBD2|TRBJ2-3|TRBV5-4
TGTGCCAGCAGCTTGGGACCCCTGGCGGGAGGATTCACAGATACGCAGTATTTT
CASSLGPLAGGFTDTQYF
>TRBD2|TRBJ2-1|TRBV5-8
TGTGCCAGCAGTTCGGGACTAGCGGGAACCTACAATGAGCAGTTCTTC
CASSSGLAGTYNEQFF
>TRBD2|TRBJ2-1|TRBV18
TGTGCCAGCTCACCACCACTAGCGGGAGGGCCGGAAGATGAGCAGTTCTTC
CASSPPLAGGPEDEQFF
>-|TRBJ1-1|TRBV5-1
TGCGCCAGCCACAAGACGGGAAACACTGAAGCTTTCTTT
CASHKTGNTEAFF
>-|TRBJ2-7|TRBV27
TGTGCCAGCAGTTTTCTCCCGGGACAATACGAGCAGTACTTC
CASSFLPGQYEQYF
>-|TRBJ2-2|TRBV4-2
TGTGCCAGCAGCCGATCAGCGAACACCGGGGAGCTGTTTTTT
CASSRSANTGELFF
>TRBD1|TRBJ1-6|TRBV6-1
TGTGCCAGCAAGACAGGGGGCGCCAATTCACCCCTCCACTTT
CASKTGGANSPLHF
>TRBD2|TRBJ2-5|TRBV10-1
TGCGCCAGCAGTGACCCAGCGGGAGGGTACCAAGAGACCCAGTACTTC
CASSDPAGGYQETQYF
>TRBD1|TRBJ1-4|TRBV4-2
TGTGCCAGCAGCCAACCTCAGGGGGAACTCACTAATGAAAAACTGTTTTTT
CASSQPQGELTNEKLFF
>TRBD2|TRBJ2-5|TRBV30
TGTGCCTGGAGTGTGGACAGAACTAGCGGGAGGGCGCGGGAGACCCAGTACTTC
CAWSVDRTSGRARETQYF
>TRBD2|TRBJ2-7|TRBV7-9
TGTGCCAGCAGCTCAGACAGCGGGGACCCTGCCGAGCAGTACTTC
CASSSDSGDPAEQYF
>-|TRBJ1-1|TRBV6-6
TGTGCCAGCAGTACCCGAGGGGGGGCGGACACTGAAGCTTTCTTT
CASSTRGGADTEAFF
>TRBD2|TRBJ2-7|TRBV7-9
TGTGCCAGCAGCTCCTTGCGACTAGCCGATTCCTACGAGCAGTACTTC
CASSSLRLADSYEQYF
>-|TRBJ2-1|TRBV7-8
TGTGCCAGCAGCTTAGTCGTAGGGGGTGAGCAGTTCTTC
CASSLVVGGEQFF
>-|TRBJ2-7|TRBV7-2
TGTGCCAGCAGCTTAGATGGGGGAGGTTTCTACGAGCAGTACTTC
CASSLDGGGFYEQYF
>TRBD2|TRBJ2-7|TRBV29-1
TGCAGCGTTTGGACTAGCAGCCACTACGAGCAGTACTTC
CSVWTSSHYEQYF
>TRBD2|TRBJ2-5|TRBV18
TGTGCCAGCACGGGAGGGTCCGGTCGTGAGACCCAGTACTTC
CASTGGSGRETQYF
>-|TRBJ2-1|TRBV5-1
TGCGCCAGCAGCTTGGACAGGACCCGGTTTTACAATGAGCAGTTCTTC
CASSLDRTRFYNEQFF
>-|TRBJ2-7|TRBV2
TGTGCCAGCAGCCCCCTTAGCAGCTCCTACGAGCAGTACTTC
CASSPLSSSYEQYF
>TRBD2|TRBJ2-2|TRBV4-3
TGCGCCAGCAGCCAAGTGGCGGGAGGAGTCGGGAACACCGGGGAGCTGTTTTTT
CASSQVAGGVGNTGELFF
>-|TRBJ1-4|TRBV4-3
TGCGCCAGCAGCCAAGAACGCGGCCTGGAAAAACTGTTTTTT
CASSQERGLEKLFF
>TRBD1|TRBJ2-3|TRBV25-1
TGTGCCAGCCTTGGACAGGGAAAAGATACGCAGTATTTT
CASLGQGKDTQYF
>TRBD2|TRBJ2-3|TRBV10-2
TGCGCCACTATGGGGCTAGCGGGAGTCCAAGATACGCAGTATTTT
CATMGLAGVQDTQYF
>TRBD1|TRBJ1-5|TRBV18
TGTGCCAGCTCACAGGGACAGGGCAATCAGCCCCAGCATTTT
CASSQGQGNQPQHF
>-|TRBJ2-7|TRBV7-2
TGTGCCAGCAGCTTAGTGGGGCCTACCTACGAGCAGTACTTC
CASSLVGPTYEQYF
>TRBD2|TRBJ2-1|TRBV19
TGTGCCAGTAATGGCGGAACTAGCGGTGACAATGAGCAGTTCTTC
CASNGGTSGDNEQFF
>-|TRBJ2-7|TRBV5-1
TGCGCCAGCAGCTACCAGGGGTACGAGCAGTACTTC
CASSYQGYEQYF
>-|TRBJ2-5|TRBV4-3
TGCGCCAGCAGCCAAGAGCGGGGAGGCTTTGGGGAGACCCAGTACTTC
CASSQERGGFGETQYF